This TCR beta chain derives from a study of cytomegalovirus exposure and HLA in healthy donors. At the level of the study: A prior analysis found roughly 100 million unique TCR beta sequences from some 190 million T cells. Overall study results and limits: Later analysis identified a missense DCLRE1C variant that was linked to TCR beta V- and J-gene trimming.

PCR was performed using 60 Vbeta and 13 Jbeta primers. Produced via immunoSEQ multiplex PCR; TCRdb's table is partial and in-frame only. The repertoire holds about 120,000 clones, with roughly 80% as singletons. Losses at the gene ends were 7 bases for V and 1 base for J; bases not matched to a gene: 8. This CDR3 contains 15 residues. Germline V gene data show CDR1 as SNHLY and CDR2 as FYNNEI. This clone showed up just once. The antigen is unknown. The sequenced sample consisted of PBMCs. The chain carries TRBV2 and TRBJ1-1; 8 bases line up with TRBD1. This TCR was recovered from a young man in good health and CMV-seropositive. In DNA, the CDR3 is TGTGCCAGCATTCGAGACAGGGGAACGAACACTGAAGCTTTCTTT. Translation: CASIRDRGTNTEAFF.